Below are 20 T cell receptor beta chains sequenced from a single sample in a study of blood T cell repertoires in COVID-19. Using immunoSEQ multiplex PCR, the repertoire was profiled, and TCRdb retains in-frame clones only, with some absent. This table has around 28,000 clones, approximately 85% appearing once. Material for sequencing was peripheral blood. The receptors shown here come from a woman at least 80 years old with COVID-19, enrolled during active disease.

The chain combines TRBV30 with TRBJ1-6; D gene unclear. The CDR3 covers 16 residues. Germline-derived CDR1 and CDR2 are GTSNPN and SVGIG (reference sequence). Trimming stripped 0 bases from V and 4 bases from J, with 13 bases between. In DNA form, the CDR3 reads TGTGCCTGGAGTGTACTTGAAGCCCAATATAATTCACCCCTCCACTTT. Its translation is CAWSVLEAQYNSPLHF.

Relative to its sample, this clone is large. CDR3 nucleotide sequence: TGCAGCGTTCATACCGTTGGGGGGGGTCTCCGCTACGAGCAGTACTTC. As protein: CSVHTVGGGLRYEQYF. The J gene is TRBJ2-7, the V gene TRBV29-1; 7 positions agree with TRBD2. The CDR3 runs to 16 residues. V gave up 5 bases and J gave up 3 bases; unmatched junction bases: 16. CDR1 and CDR2 from the germline V gene are SQVTM and ANQGSEA.

This chain joins TRBV30 and TRBJ2-1; 7 bases agree with TRBD2. V shed 1 base and J 3 bases; nucleotides not matched to a gene: 9. Germline V gene data show CDR1 as GTSNPN and CDR2 as SVGIG (reference sequence). CDR3 length: 16 residues. DNA for the CDR3: TGTGCCTGGAGTGCTCCCGGGGAGGGTCGCTACAATGAGCAGTTCTTC. Translating gives CAWSAPGEGRYNEQFF.

This clone was detected only once. This rearrangement joins TRBV13 to TRBJ2-7; the match to TRBD2 covers 13 bases. Losses at the gene ends were 5 bases for V and 2 bases for J; bases not matched to a gene: 9. This CDR3 comprises 17 residues. The germline V gene encodes CDR1 PRHDT and CDR2 FYEKMQ (reference sequence). The CDR3 DNA follows: TGTGCCAGCAGCCAACCTGGGACTAGCGGGGACGCCTACGAGCAGTACTTC. Translation gives CASSQPGTSGDAYEQYF.

The chain has TRBV6-5 and TRBJ1-2, with D possibly being TRBD1 (5 bases). The CDR3 length is 14 residues. Trimming took off 5 bases at V and 6 bases at J, with 16 bases between the two ends. CDR1 is MNHEY, CDR2 SVGAGI, per germline. CDR3 amino acids: CASSPRQTLNGYTF. The CDR3 bases are TGTGCCAGCAGTCCCCGACAGACTCTAAATGGCTACACCTTC.

The chain uses TRBV19 and TRBJ1-4; 9 nucleotides match TRBD1. Per germline, CDR1 LNHDA and CDR2 SQIVND (reference sequence). V lost 5 bases to trimming and J lost 8 bases; unmatched junction nucleotides: 9. The CDR3 spans 15 residues. The CDR3: CASSSRTGVREKLFF. CDR3 coding DNA: TGTGCCAGTAGTTCGCGGACAGGGGTAAGGGAAAAACTGTTTTTT.

The chain uses TRBV6-2 or TRBV6-3 and TRBJ2-7; 11 nucleotides match TRBD1. CDR1 is MNHEY and CDR2 is SVGEGT in the germline V gene. Germline trimming cut 5 bases from V and 2 bases from J; bases unmatched to any gene: 5. This CDR3 has 15 amino acids. CDR3 DNA sequence: TGTGCCAGCAGTGAGGACAGGGGGCGCCCCTACGAGCAGTACTTC. It yields the protein CASSEDRGRPYEQYF.

V is TRBV11-2 and J is TRBJ2-1; the D is unclear. V was shortened by 5 bases and J by 9 bases, with 8 bases between the two germline ends. Germline V gene data show CDR1 as SGHAT and CDR2 as FQNNGV. The CDR3 totals 11 residues. The CDR3 sequence: CASSPEIEQFF. Written as DNA, the CDR3 is TGTGCCAGCAGCCCGGAGATTGAGCAGTTCTTC. The entire variable domain, with the rest obtained from reference TRBV11-2 and TRBJ2-1, is as follows: EAGVAQSPRYKIIEKRQSVAFWCNPISGHATLYWYQQILGQGPKLLIQFQNNGVVDDSQLPKDRFSAERLKGVDSTLKIQPAKLEDSAVYLCASSPEIEQFFGPGTRLTVL.

The genes are TRBV27 and TRBJ1-1; 7 bases line up with TRBD1. CDR3 size: 16 residues. In germline, CDR1 is MNHEY, CDR2 SMNVEV (reference sequence). Unmatched junction bases numbered 9, after V lost 5 bases and J lost 0 bases. The CDR3 is CASSTIQTGMNTEAFF. CDR3 sequence (DNA): TGTGCCAGCAGTACCATCCAGACAGGGATGAACACTGAAGCTTTCTTT.

V gene TRBV7-9 combines with J gene TRBJ1-2; D ambiguous. V was cut by 1 base and J by 2 bases, with 8 bases left in between. The CDR3 length is 14 residues. The germline V gene encodes CDR1 SEHNR and CDR2 FQNEAQ (reference sequence). The CDR3: CASSLVTENYGYTF. The CDR3 DNA reads TGTGCCAGCAGCTTAGTTACAGAGAACTATGGCTACACCTTC.

This clone has only a few counts. The genes are TRBV7-9 and TRBJ2-7; TRBD1 aligns across 7 bases. Looked up from germline, CDR1 is SEHNR and CDR2 is FQNEAQ (reference sequence). The CDR3 sequence is 13 residues long. Trimming at V came to 5 bases and at J to 6 bases, leaving 7 bases not matched to a gene. CDR3 coding DNA: TGTGCCAGCAGCCCCGACAGGGTCCCCGAGCAGTACTTC. Its protein is CASSPDRVPEQYF.

The V call is TRBV7-9, the J call TRBJ1-2; D is ambiguous. The CDR3 is 12 residues long. V lost 2 bases to trimming and J lost 6 bases, with 7 bases between them. Germline CDR1 and CDR2: SEHNR and FQNEAQ (reference sequence). DNA for the CDR3: TGTGCCAGCAGCTTATTGGGAGATGGCTACACCTTC. It yields the protein CASSLLGDGYTF.

This chain uses TRBV19 with TRBJ2-1, with 12 bases fitting TRBD2. The ends lost 3 bases at V and 14 bases at J; junction bases unmatched: 8. CDR3 length: 14 amino acids. Per the germline V gene, CDR1 is LNHDA and CDR2 is SQIVND (reference sequence). CDR3 sequence: CASSMPPRTSGEFF. The DNA for the CDR3 is TGTGCCAGTAGTATGCCACCTCGGACTAGCGGGGAGTTCTTC.

Only one count was recorded for this clone. The chain carries TRBV10-3 and TRBJ2-5; 7 bases agree with TRBD2. Germline V gene data show CDR1 as ENHRY and CDR2 as SYGVKD. V lost 4 bases to trimming and J lost 1 base; unmatched junction nucleotides: 3. CDR3 length: 14 amino acids. In nucleotides, the CDR3 is TGTGCCATCAGTGCGGGAGGTGGCCAAGAGACCCAGTACTTC. Translation: CAISAGGGQETQYF.

The CDR3 here is CASSELGALSYTF. DNA of the CDR3: TGTGCCAGCAGTGAATTGGGGGCCCTGAGCTACACCTTC. The chain links TRBV6-1 to TRBJ1-2, with TRBD1 as a possible D gene (6 bases). Per germline, CDR1 MNHNS and CDR2 SASEGT. Deletions cut 2 bases from V and 9 bases from J, with 13 bases between. The CDR3 consists of 13 residues.

The chain is built from TRBV6-5 and TRBJ2-3, with D possibly matching TRBD2 (6 bases). The CDR3 covers 15 residues. V shed 4 bases and J shed 3 bases, with 14 bases lying between them. Germline V gives CDR1 MNHEY, CDR2 SVGAGI. The CDR3 DNA sequence: TGTGCCAGCAGTTTGTCCGGCGGGGTGACAGATACGCAGTATTTT. This translates into CASSLSGGVTDTQYF.

The chain combines TRBV3-1 (or the pseudogene TRBV3-2) with TRBJ2-3; D is ambiguous. The CDR3 runs 14 residues. Germline assignment: CDR1 LGHDT and CDR2 YNNKEL (reference sequence). With 0 bases removed from V and 5 bases from J, the gap between germline ends came to 9 bases. The CDR3 DNA sequence: TGTGCCAGCAGCCAAGAGGTTCGAGGAGATACGCAGTATTTT. Encoded protein: CASSQEVRGDTQYF.

The rearrangement uses TRBV6-5 and TRBJ1-2; TRBD1 is a possible D gene (6 bases). There are 13 residues in the CDR3. V was shortened by 7 bases and J by 8 bases, with 17 bases between the two germline ends. Looked up from germline, CDR1 is MNHEY and CDR2 is SVGAGI. Written as DNA, the CDR3 is TGTGCCAGCAACCCTACAGGGTTTTTCGGCTACACCTTC. Translated: CASNPTGFFGYTF.

V gene TRBV3-1 (or the pseudogene TRBV3-2) combines with J gene TRBJ1-2, with 7 bases matching TRBD1. CDR1 LGHDT and CDR2 YNNKEL come from the germline V gene (reference sequence). The CDR3 extends over 14 amino acids. V lost 4 bases and J lost 4; bases outside the gene matches: 6. The chain's CDR3 is CASSPGQSFYGYTF. CDR3 sequence (DNA): TGTGCCAGCAGCCCGGGACAGTCTTTCTATGGCTACACCTTC.

This chain joins TRBV12-3 or TRBV12-4 and TRBJ2-5, with D possibly being TRBD2 (6 bases). The germline V and J ends were trimmed by 4 bases and 5 bases, with 11 bases remaining between them. The CDR3 has 13 amino acids. The CDR3 region has the DNA TGTGCCAGCAGTTCGACTAGTGGGGAGACCCAGTACTTC. Protein product: CASSSTSGETQYF.